This TCR beta chain derives from a study of blood T cell repertoires in COVID-19. TCRdb's table, derived via immunoSEQ multiplex PCR, lists solely in-frame clones and lacks some. The sample holds about 160,000 clones, about 80% seen once. Sequencing used PBMCs or T cells enriched from blood (not recorded which). The receptor was isolated from a woman in her sixties who had recovered from COVID-19.

The CDR3 loop reads CASSLSPGGYEQYF. CDR3 in DNA: TGTGCCAGCAGTTTATCTCCAGGGGGGTACGAGCAGTACTTC. The chain recombines TRBV27 with TRBJ2-7, with D possibly TRBD1 on 7 matching bases. The CDR3 consists of 14 residues. Trimming left V 0 bases short and J 4 bases short, with 10 bases between. Germline V gene lookup returns CDR1 MNHEY and CDR2 SMNVEV (reference sequence).